Listed below are T cell receptor beta chains from one sample, sequenced in a study of blood T cell repertoires in COVID-19. Sequenced by immunoSEQ multiplex PCR; TCRdb stores in-frame clones only, minus some. The table includes approximately 310,000 clones, approximately 85% detected once. Sequencing input: PBMCs or T cells enriched from blood (not recorded which). The receptors were gathered from a man aged 25 to 45 who had recovered from COVID-19. Both conserved end residues are part of each CDR3. D genes are given only for firm matches. Size is omitted from some rows. Given values are once, few, many or a class for expanded clones.

J	D	V	size	CDR3	DNA
TRBJ1-2	TRBD1	TRBV27	NA	CASSMTGANYGYTF	TGTGCCAGCAGCATGACAGGGGCCAACTATGGCTACACCTTC
TRBJ2-7	NA	TRBV18	once	CASSPPSVSYEQYF	TGTGCCAGCTCACCACCGTCAGTCTCCTACGAGCAGTACTTC
TRBJ1-5	TRBD1	TRBV28	NA	CASRTGTLDQPQHF	TGTGCCAGCAGGACAGGGACACTCGACCAGCCCCAGCATTTT
TRBJ1-5	TRBD1	TRBV19	NA	CASSDGDRNQPQHF	TGTGCCAGTAGTGATGGGGACAGAAATCAGCCCCAGCATTTT
TRBJ2-3	TRBD2	TRBV6-2/TRBV6-3	NA	CASSRGGPADTQYF	TGTGCCAGCAGTCGCGGGGGGCCGGCAGATACGCAGTATTTT
TRBJ2-7	TRBD1	TRBV7-8	NA	CASSLQGTATTYEQYF	TGTGCCAGCAGCTTACAGGGGACAGCTACTACCTACGAGCAGTACTTC
TRBJ1-1	TRBD1	TRBV7-9	NA	CASRPGFRQGVVNTEAFF	TGTGCCAGCAGGCCTGGGTTTAGGCAGGGGGTTGTTAACACTGAAGCTTTCTTT
TRBJ1-1	NA	TRBV7-9	NA	CASSPPGLITEAFF	TGTGCCAGCAGCCCCCCGGGACTCATCACTGAAGCTTTCTTT
TRBJ2-1	NA	TRBV12-3/TRBV12-4	NA	CASDNSRGEQFF	TGTGCCAGCGACAACTCACGAGGGGAGCAGTTCTTC
TRBJ2-7	TRBD2	TRBV6-2/TRBV6-3	NA	CASTPDSGAYEQYF	TGTGCCAGCACCCCCGACAGCGGGGCCTACGAGCAGTACTTC
TRBJ1-1	NA	TRBV7-2	NA	CASSNTGTEAFF	TGTGCCAGCAGCAATACGGGGACTGAAGCTTTCTTT
TRBJ1-1	TRBD1	TRBV5-5	few	CASSSVGQVSTEAFF	TGTGCCAGCAGCTCGGTAGGACAGGTGAGCACTGAAGCTTTCTTT
TRBJ2-1	NA	TRBV5-1	NA	CASSLTWGENTYNEQFF	TGCGCCAGCAGCTTGACGTGGGGGGAAAACACCTACAATGAGCAGTTCTTC
TRBJ1-4	NA	TRBV13	NA	CASSLAWQSNEKLFF	TGTGCCAGCAGCTTAGCTTGGCAGTCAAATGAAAAACTGTTTTTT
TRBJ2-5	TRBD1	TRBV7-3	NA	CASSWTGSQETQYF	TGTGCCAGCAGCTGGACAGGGAGTCAAGAGACCCAGTACTTC
TRBJ1-3	NA	TRBV30	NA	CAWSDWAHGNTIYF	TGTGCCTGGAGTGATTGGGCGCACGGAAACACCATATATTTT
TRBJ2-5	TRBD1	TRBV29-1	NA	CSVAWTGVETQYF	TGCAGCGTTGCTTGGACAGGGGTTGAGACCCAGTACTTC
TRBJ1-5	NA	TRBV19	NA	CASRGPIVDQPQHF	TGTGCCAGTAGGGGCCCAATAGTGGATCAGCCCCAGCATTTT
TRBJ1-1	NA	TRBV2	NA	CASSVRRDTEAFF	TGTGCCAGCAGTGTTCGGAGGGACACTGAAGCTTTCTTT
TRBJ1-6	NA	TRBV2	NA	CAGNRAHNSPLHF	TGTGCCGGCAACAGGGCGCATAATTCACCCCTCCACTTT
TRBJ2-5	NA	TRBV5-6	NA	CASSLRNGETQYF	TGTGCCAGCAGCCTCAGGAATGGAGAGACCCAGTACTTC
TRBJ1-5	TRBD1	TRBV27	NA	CASSPAQGAGQPQHF	TGTGCCAGCAGTCCGGCTCAGGGGGCTGGTCAGCCCCAGCATTTT
TRBJ2-2	TRBD2	TRBV10-1	NA	CASSGAPSGGRTGELFF	TGCGCCAGCAGCGGAGCTCCTAGCGGGGGGCGTACCGGGGAGCTGTTTTTT
TRBJ1-1	NA	TRBV18	NA	CASSPGATREAFF	TGTGCCAGCTCACCTGGAGCGACTCGCGAAGCTTTCTTT
TRBJ2-7	NA	TRBV5-4	NA	CASSPEPSLDEQYF	TGTGCCAGCAGCCCCGAGCCTAGTCTCGACGAGCAGTACTTC
TRBJ1-2	NA	TRBV4-1	few	CASSQDLTGNYGYTF	TGCGCCAGCAGCCAAGATCTGACGGGGAACTATGGCTACACCTTC
TRBJ1-1	NA	TRBV18	NA	CASSPNGHGGREAFF	TGTGCCAGCTCACCAAACGGCCATGGGGGCAGAGAAGCTTTCTTT
TRBJ1-5	TRBD1	TRBV5-6	NA	CASSFGQGPEWDQPQHF	TGTGCCAGCAGCTTCGGACAGGGGCCTGAGTGGGATCAGCCCCAGCATTTT
TRBJ2-1	NA	TRBV27	NA	CASSSTRSGGTETYQFF	TGTGCCAGCAGTTCCACTAGGTCAGGCGGGACAGAAACGTACCAGTTCTTC
TRBJ2-7	TRBD2	TRBV11-3	NA	CASSLALAGGITNSYEQYF	TGTGCCAGCAGCTTAGCACTAGCGGGGGGTATAACCAACTCCTACGAGCAGTACTTC
TRBJ2-7	TRBD2	TRBV5-1	NA	CASSSLAGVQYEQYF	TGCGCCAGCAGCTCGCTAGCGGGGGTACAGTACGAGCAGTACTTC
TRBJ1-1	NA	TRBV9	few	CASSVVVRQAEAFF	TGTGCCAGCAGCGTAGTGGTTAGGCAGGCCGAAGCTTTCTTT
TRBJ1-5	NA	TRBV25-1	NA	CASSDTHTNQPQHF	TGTGCCAGCAGTGATACCCATACTAATCAGCCCCAGCATTTT
TRBJ2-3	TRBD1	TRBV5-4	NA	CASSSEGTGTDTQYF	TGTGCCAGCAGCTCCGAGGGGACAGGCACAGATACGCAGTATTTT
TRBJ1-1	NA	TRBV4-3	once	CASSQDLVETEAFF	TGCGCCAGCAGCCAAGATCTGGTAGAGACTGAAGCTTTCTTT
TRBJ2-1	TRBD2	TRBV2	few	CASEAGILYNEQFF	TGTGCCAGTGAAGCGGGGATACTCTACAATGAGCAGTTCTTC
TRBJ1-2	NA	TRBV19	NA	CASSQTFNYGYTF	TGTGCCAGTAGCCAGACTTTTAACTATGGCTACACCTTC
TRBJ2-1	TRBD2	TRBV5-8	once	CASSLWGGSYNEQFF	TGTGCCAGCAGCTTGTGGGGAGGGTCCTACAATGAGCAGTTCTTC
TRBJ2-7	NA	TRBV29-1	once	CSVEWGEGVEQYF	TGCAGCGTTGAATGGGGTGAAGGGGTGGAGCAGTACTTC
TRBJ1-5	NA	TRBV27	NA	CASSLQGPPGPGRNQPQHF	TGTGCCAGCAGTTTACAGGGCCCGCCCGGGCCGGGGAGGAATCAGCCCCAGCATTTT
TRBJ2-3	NA	TRBV24-1	NA	CATSDPGVADTQYF	TGTGCCACCAGCGATCCAGGGGTCGCAGATACGCAGTATTTT
TRBJ1-5	NA	TRBV4-1	NA	CASSQVAGMEPQHF	TGCGCCAGCAGCCAAGTCGCAGGGATGGAGCCCCAGCATTTT
TRBJ2-7	TRBD1	TRBV15	many	CATSRVPGGFYEQYF	TGTGCCACCAGCAGAGTTCCAGGGGGCTTCTACGAGCAGTACTTC
TRBJ1-2	NA	TRBV7-9	NA	CASSLGGGPYGYTF	TGTGCCAGCAGCTTAGGCGGGGGCCCCTATGGCTACACCTTC
TRBJ1-6	TRBD1	TRBV13	NA	CASSKGQTYNSPLHF	TGTGCCAGCAGCAAGGGACAGACATATAATTCACCCCTCCACTTT
TRBJ1-2	TRBD1	TRBV7-2	few	CASSPSGTGLVYGYTF	TGTGCCAGCAGCCCTTCCGGGACAGGGCTGGTCTATGGCTACACCTTC
TRBJ2-2	NA	TRBV2	NA	CASKGAGFTGELFF	TGTGCCAGCAAGGGGGCGGGGTTCACCGGGGAGCTGTTTTTT